This record concerns one T cell receptor (beta chain) sequence. The germline CDR1 and CDR2 sequences are MNHEY and SVGAGI. CDR3 length equals 14 residues. V shed 5 bases and J 4 bases; nucleotides not matched to a gene: 5. The table came from immunoSEQ multiplex PCR; TCRdb's copy has only in-frame clones and leaves some out. The table has around 81,000 clones, 90% to 95% seen once. The data were taken from a study of control samples from healthy donors and cancer patients. The chain combines TRBV6-5 with TRBJ2-5; 9 nucleotides align to TRBD1. The sequencing input was blood. This receptor was obtained from a woman aged 25 to 45 in good health. The CDR3 region is CASSPDRGIETQYF. In DNA form, the CDR3 reads TGTGCCAGCAGTCCAGACAGGGGGATAGAGACCCAGTACTTC.